This T cell receptor beta chain was identified in a study of cytomegalovirus exposure and HLA in healthy donors. The study's findings and limits: The listing of approximately 160 TCR beta chains classed them as cytomegalovirus-associated. Reports indicated that the classifier achieved high specificity and sensitivity in diagnosing cytomegalovirus status.

Points on this clone: Its antigen is not known.

V lost 2 bases, J lost 1 base, and 1 base stayed unmatched. There are 15 residues in the CDR3. Germline V gives CDR1 MNHEY, CDR2 SMNVEV (reference sequence). Using immunoSEQ multiplex PCR, the repertoire was profiled, and TCRdb retains in-frame clones only, with some absent. The sample lists around 150,000 clones, around 92% occurring once. The chain employs TRBV27 and TRBJ2-1, with 8 bases lining up with TRBD2. Sequencing was performed on PBMCs. The receptor comes from a man aged 18 to 30 in good health and CMV-seropositive. The CDR3 DNA follows: TGTGCCAGCAGTTTAGGCGGGGGGTCCTACAATGAGCAGTTCTTC. This translates into CASSLGGGSYNEQFF.